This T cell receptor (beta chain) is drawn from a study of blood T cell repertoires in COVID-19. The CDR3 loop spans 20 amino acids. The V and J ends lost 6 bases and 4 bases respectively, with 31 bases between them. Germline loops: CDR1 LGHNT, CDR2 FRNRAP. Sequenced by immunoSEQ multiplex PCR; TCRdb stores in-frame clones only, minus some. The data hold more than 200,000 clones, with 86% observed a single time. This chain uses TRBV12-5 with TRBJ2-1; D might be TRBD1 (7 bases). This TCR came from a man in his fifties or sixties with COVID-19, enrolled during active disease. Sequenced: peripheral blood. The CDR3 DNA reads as TGTGCTAGTGGCGACAGAGGGGGCGCAAGGCGGGCGGGACAATACAATGAGCAGTTCTTC. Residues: CASGDRGGARRAGQYNEQFF. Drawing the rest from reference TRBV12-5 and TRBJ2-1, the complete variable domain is DARVTQTPRHKVTEMGQEVTMRCQPILGHNTVFWYRQTMMQGLELLAYFRNRAPLDDSGMPKDRFSAEMPDATLATLKIQPSEPRDSAVYFCASGDRGGARRAGQYNEQFFGPGTRLTVL.